The 23 T cell receptor beta chains presented below share a single source sample, sequenced in a study of beta chain features in type 1 diabetes. Expressed TCRB transcripts were sequenced because the entire RNA isolate underwent reverse transcription. The data were produced by immunoSEQ multiplex PCR, yet TCRdb's version contains in-frame clones alone and is incomplete. The table lists almost 250,000 clones, roughly 13% of them singletons. Sequencing used naive CD4+ T cells from blood. These receptor sequences come from a middle-aged woman in good health.

This clone was seen only a few times. The CDR3: CAIRKGGNEQFF. CDR3 bases: TGTGCCATCAGGAAAGGGGGCAATGAGCAGTTCTTC. This chain links TRBV10-3 with TRBJ2-1; perhaps TRBD1 as D (6 bases). The V end was cut by 6 bases, the J end by 6 bases, with 9 bases between. Germline V gives CDR1 ENHRY, CDR2 SYGVKD. The CDR3 sequence is 12 residues long.

This clone was seen more than once but under ten times. This CDR3 reads CASSDTGGLKTQYF. The CDR3 DNA sequence: TGTGCCAGCAGTGATACAGGGGGCCTGAAGACCCAGTACTTC. V is TRBV2 and J is TRBJ2-5; 9 bases fit TRBD1. J gave up 6 bases and V 3 bases, and 5 bases lay outside the gene matches. The CDR3 length is 14 residues. The germline V gene encodes CDR1 SNHLY and CDR2 FYNNEI.

This chain links TRBV7-6 with TRBJ2-3; TRBD2 agrees at 7 bases. CDR1 and CDR2 from the germline V gene are SGHVS and FNYEAQ. The V gene end was trimmed by 1 base and the J gene end by 8 bases; junction bases not matched to a gene: 12. The CDR3 contains 16 residues. The CDR3 DNA follows: TGTGCCAGCAGCTTAGGGACTAGAAGGGTAGTTGGTACGCAGTATTTT. Translated, it gives CASSLGTRRVVGTQYF.

This clone was observed a few times. V gene TRBV5-1 combines with J gene TRBJ2-1; 9 nucleotides match TRBD1. V was pared by 4 bases and J by 0 bases, with 5 bases of the junction left unmatched. Germline V gene data show CDR1 as SGHRS and CDR2 as YFSETQ. The CDR3 extends over 16 amino acids. The CDR3: CASSPGTGSSYNEQFF. Written as DNA, the CDR3 is TGCGCCAGCAGCCCCGGGACAGGGAGCTCCTACAATGAGCAGTTCTTC. The variable domain in full, with the rest retrieved from reference TRBV5-1 and TRBJ2-1, is KAGVTQTPRYLIKTRGQQVTLSCSPISGHRSVSWYQQTPGQGLQFLFEYFSETQRNKGNFPGRFSGRQFSNSRSEMNVSTLELGDSALYLCASSPGTGSSYNEQFFGPGTRLTVL.

J is TRBJ1-1 and V is TRBV10-1; 8 bases line up with TRBD1. CDR1 WNHNN and CDR2 SYGVQD come from the germline V gene (reference sequence). V lost 3 bases to trimming and J lost 1 base; unmatched junction nucleotides: 4. The CDR3 has 15 amino acids. CDR3 DNA sequence: TGCGCCAGCAGTGATGGGACAGGTGGGAACACTGAAGCTTTCTTT. Its protein is CASSDGTGGNTEAFF.

The chain is built from TRBV5-1 and TRBJ2-6; the match to TRBD1 covers 8 bases. This CDR3 region has 16 residues. The germline V gene encodes CDR1 SGHRS and CDR2 YFSETQ. The V segment lost 5 bases and the J segment 1 base; nucleotides outside the gene matches: 5. The CDR3 bases are TGCGCCAGCAGGCCTCAGGGGGCGTCTGGGGCCAACGTCCTGACTTTC. Residues: CASRPQGASGANVLTF.

In this sample, this clone turned up many times. The chain recombines TRBV18 with TRBJ1-6; D uncertain. The CDR3 has 12 amino acids. Trimming shortened V by 4 bases and J by 9 bases, and 7 bases separated the two germline ends. The germline CDR1 and CDR2 sequences are KGHSH and LQKENI. CDR3 loop: CASSLEGSPLHF. In DNA, the CDR3 is TGTGCCAGCTCACTTGAGGGTTCACCCCTCCACTTT.

The chain recombines TRBV5-4 with TRBJ2-3; 8 bases line up with TRBD2. Germline CDR1 and CDR2: SGHNT and YYREEE (reference sequence). Germline trimming cut 2 bases from V and 4 bases from J; bases unmatched to any gene: 6. The CDR3 extends over 15 amino acids. CDR3 nucleotides: TGTGCCAGCAGCTTCCCGGGACTAGTCGCAGATACGCAGTATTTT. It is translated as CASSFPGLVADTQYF.

The J gene is TRBJ2-1, the V gene TRBV5-6; 11 bases are shared with TRBD2. V trimming: 0 bases; J trimming: 4 bases; junction bases outside the gene matches: 3. The germline CDR1 and CDR2 sequences are SGHDT and YYEEEE. The length of the CDR3 is 16 residues. The CDR3 DNA reads as TGTGCCAGCAGCTTGGCTAGCGGGGGGCCTTACAATGAGCAGTTCTTC. This sequence encodes CASSLASGGPYNEQFF.

This clone has only a few counts. V gene TRBV7-2 combines with J gene TRBJ1-2, with 7 bases matching TRBD1. The J segment lost 3 bases and the V segment lost 1 base, leaving 8 bases of the junction unmatched. This CDR3 comprises 16 residues. Germline V gene sequence: CDR1 SGHTA, CDR2 FQGNSA. The CDR3 region is CASSLEGQPGYYGYTF. The CDR3 DNA sequence: TGTGCCAGCAGCTTAGAGGGACAGCCAGGCTACTATGGCTACACCTTC.

The gene calls are TRBV5-1 and TRBJ2-3, with TRBD2 matching over 11 bases. The CDR3 has 18 amino acids. The J segment lost 4 bases and the V segment lost 0 bases, leaving 10 bases of the junction unmatched. CDR1 and CDR2 from the germline V gene are SGHRS and YFSETQ. The CDR3 DNA is TGCGCCAGCAGCTTGGCGGCGGGGATAGCGGGGGGGCCAGATACGCAGTATTTT. It codes for CASSLAAGIAGGPDTQYF. Drawing the rest from reference TRBV5-1 and TRBJ2-3, the complete variable domain is KAGVTQTPRYLIKTRGQQVTLSCSPISGHRSVSWYQQTPGQGLQFLFEYFSETQRNKGNFPGRFSGRQFSNSRSEMNVSTLELGDSALYLCASSLAAGIAGGPDTQYFGPGTRLTVL.

In this sample, this clone turned up a few times. The genes are TRBV5-4 and TRBJ1-2; 9 bases map to TRBD1. Germline V gene lookup returns CDR1 SGHNT and CDR2 YYREEE (reference sequence). With V trimmed by 4 bases and J by 8 bases, 6 bases remained unmatched. This CDR3 has 13 amino acids. CDR3 bases: TGTGCCAGCAGCAAAGGGACAGGGTTCGGCTACACCTTC. This codes for CASSKGTGFGYTF.

In its sample, this clone was seen a few times. Other DNA sequences in this sample translate to the same CDR3. The genes are TRBV7-9 and TRBJ2-5; 7 bases line up with TRBD1. CDR3 length: 15 residues. Germline-derived CDR1 and CDR2 are SEHNR and FQNEAQ (reference sequence). V gave up 1 base and J gave up 2 bases; unmatched junction bases: 4. The CDR3 loop reads CASSLGDRDQETQYF. The CDR3 DNA is TGTGCCAGCAGCTTAGGGGACAGAGATCAAGAGACCCAGTACTTC.

A few counts support this clone. J is TRBJ2-7 and V is TRBV29-1; 9 positions match TRBD1. The V and J ends lost 7 bases and 6 bases, in that order; junction bases with no gene match: 10. The CDR3 is 13 amino acids. Germline V gene sequence: CDR1 SQVTM, CDR2 ANQGSEA. Here the CDR3 DNA reads TGCAGCGCTGGGGATGGACAGGGGTCCGAGCAGTACTTC. Residues: CSAGDGQGSEQYF.

This clone has just a few counts. The chain uses TRBV5-4 and TRBJ2-7; D is unresolved. V shed 1 base and J shed 2 bases, with 13 bases lying between them. The germline V gene encodes CDR1 SGHNT and CDR2 YYREEE (reference sequence). The CDR3 loop spans 15 amino acids. The CDR3 loop is CASSLRQESAYEQYF. The CDR3 coding sequence is TGTGCCAGCAGCTTGAGACAAGAAAGTGCCTACGAGCAGTACTTC. The whole variable domain, remainder taken from reference TRBV5-4 and TRBJ2-7, is ETGVTQSPTHLIKTRGQQVTLRCSSQSGHNTVSWYQQALGQGPQFIFQYYREEENGRGNFPPRFSGLQFPNYSSELNVNALELDDSALYLCASSLRQESAYEQYFGPGTRLTVT.

The chain couples TRBV7-8 to TRBJ1-2; possibly TRBD1 for D (5 bases). The CDR3 extends over 14 amino acids. The germline V and J ends were trimmed by 6 bases and 5 bases, with 16 bases remaining between them. Germline loops: CDR1 SGHVS, CDR2 FQNEAQ. This chain's CDR3 is CASRNRDGGYGYTF. Written as DNA, the CDR3 is TGTGCCAGCAGAAACCGGGACGGGGGATATGGCTACACCTTC.

The chain is built from TRBV4-1 and TRBJ2-1; the match to TRBD2 covers 12 bases. CDR1 and CDR2 (germline): MGHRA, YSYEKL. J gave up 10 bases and V 2 bases, and 12 bases lay outside the gene matches. This CDR3 is 17 amino acids long. CDR3 nucleotide sequence: TGCGCCAGCAGCCAACCCCTACTAGCGGGGGGCAGGGGCGAGCAGTTCTTC. Translated: CASSQPLLAGGRGEQFF.

The sample holds a few counts of this clone. The J gene is TRBJ1-2, the V gene TRBV19; D is perhaps TRBD1 (5 bases). There are 11 residues in the CDR3. Looked up from germline, CDR1 is LNHDA and CDR2 is SQIVND (reference sequence). Trimming pared 7 bases from V and 8 bases from J, leaving 11 bases between. CDR3 in DNA: TGTGCCAGTAAGGACACAGAGGGCTACACCTTC. The encoded protein is CASKDTEGYTF.

There are a few counts of this clone. This chain connects TRBV5-1 to TRBJ2-7, with a possible D match to TRBD2 (6 bases). With 6 bases removed from V and 4 bases from J, the gap between germline ends came to 17 bases. There are 14 residues in the CDR3. In germline, CDR1 is SGHRS, CDR2 YFSETQ. The CDR3 nucleotides are TGCGCCAGCACCGGAGGGGCCCTTGCATACGAGCAGTACTTC. This gives the protein CASTGGALAYEQYF. The whole variable domain, remainder taken from reference TRBV5-1 and TRBJ2-7, is KAGVTQTPRYLIKTRGQQVTLSCSPISGHRSVSWYQQTPGQGLQFLFEYFSETQRNKGNFPGRFSGRQFSNSRSEMNVSTLELGDSALYLCASTGGALAYEQYFGPGTRLTVT.

This clone was seen a handful of times. The V call is TRBV7-9, the J call TRBJ2-3; TRBD2 matches at 11 bases. V shed 5 bases, J shed 4 bases, and the junction held 5 bases outside the gene matches. The CDR3 has 15 amino acids. CDR1 is SEHNR and CDR2 is FQNEAQ in the germline V gene (reference sequence). The DNA for the CDR3 is TGTGCCAGCAGCGTTGGGACTAGCGGACCAGATACGCAGTATTTT. It translates to CASSVGTSGPDTQYF.

The J gene is TRBJ1-2, the V gene TRBV6-5, with D maybe TRBD1 (5 bases). Germline V lookup: CDR1 MNHEY, CDR2 SVGAGI. CDR3 length: 15 residues. V shed 7 bases and J shed 1 base, with 16 bases lying between them. For the CDR3, the DNA is TGTGCCAGCACCATCTCGAAGGGACTTAACTATGGCTACACCTTC. Encoded protein: CASTISKGLNYGYTF.

J is TRBJ1-1 and V is TRBV9; tentative D call: TRBD1 (6 bases). V was clipped by 2 bases and J by 0 bases, with 17 bases between them. Per the germline V gene, CDR1 is SGDLS and CDR2 is YYNGEE. The CDR3 consists of 17 residues. The CDR3 DNA is TGTGCCAGCAGCGTGGATCAGGGGCCCCCCCTGAACACTGAAGCTTTCTTT. Protein: CASSVDQGPPLNTEAFF.

This clone was observed a few times. The J gene is TRBJ1-1, the V gene TRBV6-6, with D hard to call. Trimming pared 7 bases from V and 5 bases from J, leaving 8 bases between. CDR1 is MNHNY, CDR2 SVGAGI, per germline (reference sequence). The CDR3 consists of 11 residues. CDR3 nucleotides: TGTGCCAGCACTCCGGGGACTGAAGCTTTCTTT. It encodes CASTPGTEAFF.